The source of this T cell receptor (beta chain) is a study of CD8 T cells in ankylosing spondylitis. This clonotype showed up many times. The antigen remains unidentified. This CDR3 comprises 14 residues. Trimming stripped 2 bases from V and 8 bases from J, with 15 bases between. With molecular barcodes, quantitative 5'-RACE was used to make the TCR beta libraries. One entry per CDR3 protein results from TCRdb running MiXCR on the 5' RACE reads. The repertoire holds about 190,000 distinct CDR3 sequences, with under 15% as singletons. Study results and caveats: Disease-linked clones were CD8+ and relatively rare in peripheral blood. A TCR beta motif of 7 or 8 highly homologous variants appeared characteristic of ankylosing spondylitis blood.

V gene TRBV12-3 or TRBV12-4 combines with J gene TRBJ1-2; D perhaps matches TRBD1 (6 bases). This TCR was recovered from a female donor with ankylosing spondylitis or in good health (not recorded which). The source material was blood, either unsorted or a sorted T cell fraction (not recorded which). The CDR3 DNA reads as TGTGCCAGCAGTTTATCGGCAGGGGTGGAAGGCTACACCTTC. This gives the protein CASSLSAGVEGYTF.